Here is one T cell receptor beta chain with its context. The antigen this receptor binds is unknown. The record has no base qualities; no much larger clone is one base away. The data belong to a study of chemoradiotherapy in HPV16-positive cancers (dated by TCRdb to the early 2020s). Background on the whole study: Candidate HPV-specific T-cell clones and common TCR motifs were defined by functional T-cell assays performed on cells from a couple of HPV16-positive patients. The study set out to ask whether T-cell immunity against the HPV oncoproteins E6 and E7 changes over the course of chemoradiotherapy and whether that immunity affects survival. TCR repertoires from more than 70 patients with HPV-related cancers were then used to track the candidate HPV-specific TCRs and motifs.

The library was generated by the immunoSEQ multiplex PCR assay. Drawn from immuneACCESS, this table holds only the in-frame rearrangements with V and J called that TCRdb kept. Clones are partly lost; checked studies trace under half to an unresolved V gene and leave the rest unexplained. The sample includes 20,000 to 25,000 clones, with 92% observed a single time. The top ten hold roughly a sixth of the sample. Results and caveats for the whole study, not just this receptor: The functional definition of HPV-specific T cells was derived from only a couple of HPV16-positive patients, and the survival association was reported for HPV16-positive patients. In HPV16-positive patients, expansion of HPV-responsive T cells during chemoradiotherapy was found to be associated with improved recurrence-free survival. Expansion of candidate HPV-specific clones and E7-related TCR motifs was observed in the tumor microenvironment during treatment, whereas no such expansion was observed for non-HPV-specific T cells.

Repertoires were sampled repeatedly over the course of chemoradiotherapy, so clonal expansion could be followed in the tumor microenvironment. This specimen was blood, taken from a patient who underwent chemoradiotherapy. The origin of this receptor is a human donor with HPV-associated anogenital cancer.

The nucleotides read TGCAGCGCCCTGCTGTCTTGGGGGAGCAATCAGCCCCAGCATTTT. It codes for CSALLSWGSNQPQHF. The rearranged chain carries TRBV29-1 and TRBJ1-5, and TRBD1 may be the D gene, going by 5 matching bases. CDR1 and CDR2 are drawn from the germline V gene: SQVTM, ANQGSEA. Its CDR3 holds 15 amino acids, cysteine through phenylalanine. The CDR3 DNA has 45 bases and is translated from base 1. V and J lose 7 bases and 1 base, and a span of 17 bases separates them.